Listed below are T cell receptor beta chains from one sample, sequenced in a study of OX40 agonist ivuxolimab in advanced cancers. TCRdb keeps only in-frame clones here, not all; method: immunoSEQ multiplex PCR. The sample records 60,000 to 95,000 clones, 65% to 90% being singletons. The sample here was CD4+ or CD8+ T cells sorted from blood, taken in a trial of the OX40 agonist ivuxolimab. The receptors derive from an adult with an advanced solid tumor such as melanoma, head and neck, liver or kidney cancer. The CDR3 runs from the conserved cysteine through the conserved F or W.

TRBV4-2	TRBJ2-4	CASSQDWASGRAKNIQYF
TRBV7-8	TRBJ2-3	CASSLPGEGTDTQYF
TRBV30	TRBJ2-1	CAWRGQGLNNEQFF
TRBV5-1	TRBJ2-3	CASSLGVAGADTQYF
TRBV5-4	TRBJ2-2	CASSLGRNPGELFF
TRBV5-8	TRBJ1-2	CASSRDSNYGYTF
TRBV5-6	TRBJ1-3	CASSLQGAGNTIYF
TRBV4-3	TRBJ2-7	CASSQDRASGGYEQYF
TRBV7-3	TRBJ2-2	CASSASGTSGSGELFF
TRBV19	TRBJ2-1	CASSIAQGAYNEQFF
TRBV7-8	TRBJ2-3	CASSEGGGGDTQYF
TRBV7-2	TRBJ2-7	CASSSTGTHLGQYF
TRBV4-1	TRBJ2-2	CASSLRTENTGELFF
TRBV2	TRBJ2-1	CASSESGNGQFF
TRBV9	TRBJ1-2	CASSPQPGQALYGYTF
TRBV7-9	TRBJ2-2	CASSLADRGLWNTGELFF
TRBV28	TRBJ2-2	CASSFTGWGPTNTGELFF
TRBV5-1	TRBJ2-5	CASSRTQETQYF
TRBV6-6	TRBJ1-4	CASSKPQGATNEKLFF
TRBV6-5	TRBJ2-2	CASSYASRGFGELFF
TRBV19	TRBJ2-1	CASATSGGDEQFF
TRBV29-1	TRBJ2-3	CSVDSTDTQYF
TRBV7-9	TRBJ1-5	CASSPEVQPQHF
TRBV6-4	TRBJ2-1	CATSQGFSSYNEQFF
TRBV27	TRBJ1-1	CASRQYMNTEAFF
TRBV21-1	TRBJ1-3	CATAKGTGGSGNTIYF
TRBV5-4	TRBJ2-1	CASSRERPTVGNEQFF
TRBV5-1	TRBJ1-5	CASSLGDTGDQPQHF
TRBV5-1	TRBJ1-2	CASSSEGHINYGYTF
TRBV9	TRBJ1-1	CASSLEMNTEAFF
TRBV5-1	TRBJ2-1	CASSPTGSSYNEQFF
TRBV30	TRBJ1-1	CAWSGDLWGFPMNTEAFF
TRBV9	TRBJ2-2	CASSVRDRGDTGELFF
TRBV7-6	TRBJ2-1	CASSGLAGGPYLQFF
TRBV5-4	TRBJ2-2	CASSHSGNTGELFF
TRBV7-9	TRBJ1-1	CASSLRLNTEAFF
TRBV10-3	TRBJ1-4	CAISVGGPGDEKLFF
TRBV4-3	TRBJ1-1	CASSRLTGLGTEAFF
TRBV30	TRBJ1-3	CAWSSSGNTIYF
TRBV6-1	TRBJ1-2	CASSESGFYGYTF
TRBV5-8	TRBJ2-3	CASSSKTVSTDTQYF
TRBV5-4	TRBJ2-1	CASSPPPAGGTDEQFF
TRBV6-5	TRBJ2-1	CASTRGGSYNEQFF
TRBV5-5	TRBJ2-2	CASSLVSDTGELFF
TRBV5-1	TRBJ2-7	CASSMGQGQLRFQYF
TRBV11-2	TRBJ2-2	CASSWTGGGTGELFF
TRBV2	TRBJ1-1	CASSPQGPNTEAFF